This TCR beta chain was observed in a study of T cell responses to AZD1222 COVID-19 vaccine. Comments on this clone: Its antigen is undetermined.

TCRdb's table, derived via immunoSEQ multiplex PCR, lists solely in-frame clones and lacks some. The table records tens of thousands of clones, 70% to 90% of them present only once. There are 16 residues in the CDR3. Germline loops: CDR1 LGHDT, CDR2 YNNKEL (reference sequence). With 3 bases clipped from V and 4 bases from J, the junction kept 3 bases outside the gene matches. Study results and limitations: At study baseline, merely more than 5 AZD1222 recipients were seropositive. Females outnumbered males among donors, who were mostly white British; clonal diversity was possibly underestimated. Repertoires were sampled only after the peak T cell response.

The receptor was derived from an adult who received the AZD1222 COVID-19 vaccine. The gene calls are TRBV3-1 (or the pseudogene TRBV3-2) and TRBJ2-1; 13 positions match TRBD2. The sample in question was peripheral blood, obtained 28 days after the second AZD1222 dose. This CDR3 is CASSHPGLAGYNEQFF. The CDR3 region has the DNA TGTGCCAGCAGCCACCCGGGACTAGCGGGGTACAATGAGCAGTTCTTC.